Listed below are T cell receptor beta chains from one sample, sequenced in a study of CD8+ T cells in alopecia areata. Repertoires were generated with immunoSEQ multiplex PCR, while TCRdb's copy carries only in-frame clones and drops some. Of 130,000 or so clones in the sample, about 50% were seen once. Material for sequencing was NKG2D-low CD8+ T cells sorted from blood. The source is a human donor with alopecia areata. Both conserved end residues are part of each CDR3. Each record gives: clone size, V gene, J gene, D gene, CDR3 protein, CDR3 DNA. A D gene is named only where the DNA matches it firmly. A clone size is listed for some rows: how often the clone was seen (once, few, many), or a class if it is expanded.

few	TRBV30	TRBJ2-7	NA	CAWSGDGYEQYF	TGTGCCTGGAGTGGGGACGGTTACGAGCAGTACTTC
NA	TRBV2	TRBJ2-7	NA	CASRDPYSYEQYF	TGTGCCAGCCGGGACCCTTACTCCTACGAGCAGTACTTC
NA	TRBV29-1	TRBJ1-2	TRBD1	CSVLTGFNYGYTF	TGCAGCGTTTTGACAGGGTTTAACTATGGCTACACCTTC
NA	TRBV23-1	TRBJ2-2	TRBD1	CASSQLWTGQELFF	TGCGCCAGCAGTCAACTTTGGACAGGGCAGGAGCTGTTTTTT
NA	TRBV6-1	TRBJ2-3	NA	CASSELLGTDTQYF	TGTGCCAGCAGTGAACTATTGGGGACAGATACGCAGTATTTT
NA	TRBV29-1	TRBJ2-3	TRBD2	CSALGLGRADTQYF	TGCAGCGCCCTTGGACTAGGACGGGCAGATACGCAGTATTTT
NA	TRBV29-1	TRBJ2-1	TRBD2	CSVEDPRASGDYNEQFF	TGCAGCGTTGAAGATCCTAGGGCTAGCGGAGATTACAATGAGCAGTTCTTC
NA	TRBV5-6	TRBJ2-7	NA	CASSIGNYEQYF	TGTGCCAGCAGCATCGGGAACTACGAGCAGTACTTC
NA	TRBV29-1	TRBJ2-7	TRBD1	CSVDHIGTDIYEQYF	TGCAGCGTTGACCATATAGGGACAGACATCTACGAGCAGTACTTC
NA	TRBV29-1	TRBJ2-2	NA	CSVERPTGELFF	TGCAGCGTTGAACGGCCCACCGGGGAGCTGTTTTTT
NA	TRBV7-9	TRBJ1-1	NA	CASSFGGNTEAFF	TGTGCCAGCAGCTTCGGAGGGAACACTGAAGCTTTCTTT
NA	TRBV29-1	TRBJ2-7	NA	CSVKVAGAYEQYF	TGCAGCGTTAAGGTCGCAGGGGCCTACGAGCAGTACTTC
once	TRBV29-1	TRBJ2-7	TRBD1	CSVALPDRGYEQYF	TGCAGCGTCGCTTTACCGGACAGGGGATACGAGCAGTACTTC
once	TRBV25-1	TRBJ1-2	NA	CASQSWDGYTF	TGTGCCAGTCAATCGTGGGATGGCTACACCTTC
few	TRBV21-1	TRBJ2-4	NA	CASPVMAKNIQYF	TGTGCCAGCCCCGTTATGGCCAAAAACATTCAGTACTTC
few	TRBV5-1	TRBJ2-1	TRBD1	CASSSWGQGAEREDNEQFF	TGCGCCAGCAGCTCCTGGGGACAGGGGGCCGAGCGGGAGGATAATGAGCAGTTCTTC
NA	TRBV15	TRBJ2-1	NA	CATSRDKGLGEQFF	TGTGCCACCAGCAGAGATAAGGGCCTGGGCGAGCAGTTCTTC
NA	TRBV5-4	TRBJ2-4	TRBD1	CASSLEGTGQNIQYF	TGTGCCAGCAGCTTGGAAGGGACAGGGCAAAACATTCAGTACTTC
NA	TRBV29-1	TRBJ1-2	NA	CSADGMSNYGYTF	TGCAGCGCTGACGGGATGAGTAACTATGGCTACACCTTC
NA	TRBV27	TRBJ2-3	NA	CASIGSRPDTQYF	TGTGCCAGCATCGGGAGTCGGCCAGATACGCAGTATTTT
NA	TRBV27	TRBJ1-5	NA	CASSEPNQPQHF	TGTGCCAGCAGCGAGCCGAATCAGCCCCAGCATTTT
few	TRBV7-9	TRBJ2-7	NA	CASSPSLYEQYF	TGTGCCAGCAGCCCCTCCCTCTACGAGCAGTACTTC
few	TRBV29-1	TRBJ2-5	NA	CSVDPDSEETQYF	TGCAGCGTTGACCCGGACAGCGAAGAGACCCAGTACTTC
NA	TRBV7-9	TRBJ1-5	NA	CASRSGNQPQHF	TGTGCCAGCAGAAGTGGGAATCAGCCCCAGCATTTT
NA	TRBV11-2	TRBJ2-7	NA	CASSFHRGLSYEQYF	TGTGCCAGCAGCTTCCACCGGGGGCTCTCCTACGAGCAGTACTTC
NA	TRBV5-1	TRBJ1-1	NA	CASRERDTEAFF	TGCGCCAGCAGGGAGAGGGACACTGAAGCTTTCTTT
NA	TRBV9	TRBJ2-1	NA	CASSRTGTYNEQFF	TGTGCCAGCAGTCGTACTGGGACCTACAATGAGCAGTTCTTC
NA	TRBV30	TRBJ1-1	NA	CAWSEGNTEAFF	TGTGCCTGGAGTGAGGGGAACACTGAAGCTTTCTTT
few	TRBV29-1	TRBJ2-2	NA	CSVELGAGELFF	TGCAGCGTTGAATTGGGGGCCGGGGAGCTGTTTTTT
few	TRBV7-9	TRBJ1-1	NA	CASSLGIGVEAFF	TGTGCCAGCAGCTTAGGGATTGGCGTTGAAGCTTTCTTT
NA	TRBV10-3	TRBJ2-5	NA	CAISETSTSGETQYF	TGTGCCATCAGTGAGACATCTACCTCCGGGGAGACCCAGTACTTC
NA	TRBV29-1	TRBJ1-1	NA	CSVEHSRPEAFF	TGCAGCGTTGAACATTCAAGGCCTGAAGCTTTCTTT
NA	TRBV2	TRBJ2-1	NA	CASSEWFAGGNEQFF	TGTGCCAGCAGTGAATGGTTTGCAGGGGGGAATGAGCAGTTCTTC
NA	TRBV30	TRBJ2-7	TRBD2	CAWSTAGGPPEQYF	TGTGCCTGGAGTACAGCGGGAGGGCCACCCGAGCAGTACTTC
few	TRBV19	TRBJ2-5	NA	CASRSRDGSDQETQYF	TGTGCCAGTAGAAGCCGGGACGGAAGCGATCAAGAGACCCAGTACTTC
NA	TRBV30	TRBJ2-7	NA	CAWSPGYEQYF	TGTGCCTGGAGTCCCGGCTACGAGCAGTACTTC
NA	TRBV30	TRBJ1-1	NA	CAWSVSTEAFF	TGTGCCTGGAGTGTGAGCACTGAAGCTTTCTTT
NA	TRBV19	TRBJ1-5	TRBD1	CASKPGTGGARQPQHF	TGTGCCAGTAAGCCCGGGACAGGGGGCGCGAGGCAGCCCCAGCATTTT
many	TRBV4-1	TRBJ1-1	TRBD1	CASSQDFGTGPTEAFF	TGCGCCAGCAGCCAAGATTTCGGGACAGGGCCCACTGAAGCTTTCTTT
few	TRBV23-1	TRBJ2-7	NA	CASSQGSFSYEQYF	TGCGCCAGCAGTCAGGGGAGCTTCTCCTACGAGCAGTACTTC
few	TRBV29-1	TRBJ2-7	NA	CAGAAGTYEQYF	TGCGCCGGGGCAGCGGGTACCTACGAGCAGTACTTC
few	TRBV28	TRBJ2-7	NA	CASSLVRGTYEQYF	TGTGCCAGCAGTCTTGTAAGGGGCACCTACGAGCAGTACTTC
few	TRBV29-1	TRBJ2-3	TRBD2	CSVEPSGREDTQYF	TGCAGCGTTGAGCCCAGCGGGAGGGAGGATACGCAGTATTTT
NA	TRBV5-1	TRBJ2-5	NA	CASSLGQAIQETQYF	TGCGCCAGCAGCTTGGGACAGGCTATCCAAGAGACCCAGTACTTC
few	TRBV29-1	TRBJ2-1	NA	CSVEVLPTGEQFF	TGCAGCGTTGAAGTCCTCCCCACGGGTGAGCAGTTCTTC
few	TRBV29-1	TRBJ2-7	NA	CSVYLGDEQYF	TGCAGCGTCTATCTCGGAGACGAGCAGTACTTC
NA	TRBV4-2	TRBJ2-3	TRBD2	CASSQVGLEDTDTQYF	TGTGCCAGCAGCCAAGTTGGACTAGAAGACACAGATACGCAGTATTTT
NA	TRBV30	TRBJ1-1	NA	CAWSNVNTEAFF	TGTGCCTGGAGTAATGTGAACACTGAAGCTTTCTTT
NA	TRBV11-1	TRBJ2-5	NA	CASSSTVETQYF	TGTGCCAGCAGCTCGACAGTGGAGACCCAGTACTTC
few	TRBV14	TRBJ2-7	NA	CASSHGGTDYEQYF	TGTGCCAGCAGCCATGGGGGGACGGACTACGAGCAGTACTTC
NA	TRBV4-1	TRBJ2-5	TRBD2	CASSGSGEETQYF	TGCGCCAGCAGCGGTAGCGGGGAAGAGACCCAGTACTTC
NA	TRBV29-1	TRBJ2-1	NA	CSALDGTTSYNEQFF	TGCAGCGCCTTGGACGGTACTACCTCCTACAATGAGCAGTTCTTC
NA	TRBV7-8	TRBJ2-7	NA	CASSLDSAYEQYF	TGTGCCAGCAGCTTAGACAGCGCCTACGAGCAGTACTTC
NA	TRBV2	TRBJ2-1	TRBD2	CASRSSGGAYNEQFF	TGTGCCAGCAGGTCCAGCGGGGGGGCCTACAATGAGCAGTTCTTC
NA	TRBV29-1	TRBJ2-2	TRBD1	CSVGGQLSGTGELFF	TGCAGCGTTGGGGGACAGCTTTCCGGCACCGGGGAGCTGTTTTTT
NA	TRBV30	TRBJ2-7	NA	CAWRPMLAQASYEQYF	TGTGCCTGGAGGCCCATGCTAGCCCAAGCCTCCTACGAGCAGTACTTC
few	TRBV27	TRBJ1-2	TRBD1	CASSYIGTGYGYTF	TGTGCCAGCAGTTACATCGGGACAGGATATGGCTACACCTTC
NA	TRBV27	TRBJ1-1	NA	CASSLSGENTEAFF	TGTGCCAGCAGTCTTTCAGGTGAGAACACTGAAGCTTTCTTT
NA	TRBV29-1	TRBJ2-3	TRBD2	CSARLAANTDTQYF	TGCAGCGCAAGACTAGCGGCTAACACAGATACGCAGTATTTT